A selection of T cell receptor beta chains follows, all from one sample in a study of tumor-infiltrating lymphocytes in glioblastoma multiforme. From the multiplex PCR reads, TCRdb called clonotypes with MiXCR, one entry per CDR3 protein. In the table there are about 11,000 distinct CDR3 sequences, roughly 70% of which are singletons. Sequenced sample: brain tumor tissue. The receptor set was obtained from a male donor with glioblastoma. Both conserved end residues are part of each CDR3. The D gene is left open where the match is weak. Clone size, where shown, is once, few, many, or a class for clones that have expanded.

j_gene: TRBJ2-4; abundance: -; len: 18; v_gene: TRBV20-1; d_gene: -; CDR3nt: TGCAGTGCTAGCTTCCCTGGCGGGGCTGCTTACTTGGAGAACATTCAGTACTTC; CDR3aa: CSASFPGGAAYLENIQYF
j_gene: TRBJ1-2; abundance: -; len: 14; v_gene: TRBV11-2; d_gene: TRBD1; CDR3nt: TGTGCCAGCAGCTTCGGACAGGGGTTGTATGGCTACACCTTC; CDR3aa: CASSFGQGLYGYTF
j_gene: TRBJ2-7; abundance: -; len: 16; v_gene: TRBV29-1; d_gene: -; CDR3nt: TGCAGCGTTGAAGATCTACGGGTTTCAGGACCCGGCGAGCAGTACTTC; CDR3aa: CSVEDLRVSGPGEQYF
j_gene: TRBJ2-7; abundance: -; len: 17; v_gene: TRBV30; d_gene: TRBD2; CDR3nt: TGTGCCTGGGGTGTGACCGAACTAGCGGGGAGCTCCTACGAGCGGTACTTC; CDR3aa: CAWGVTELAGSSYERYF
j_gene: TRBJ2-6; abundance: -; len: 13; v_gene: TRBV6-1; d_gene: -; CDR3nt: TGTGCCAGCATCCTCTCTGGGGCCAACGTCCTGACTTTC; CDR3aa: CASILSGANVLTF
j_gene: TRBJ2-2; abundance: -; len: 14; v_gene: TRBV29-1; d_gene: TRBD1; CDR3nt: TGCAGCGTCGGACAGGGTGGCGGCACCGGGGAGCTGTTTTTT; CDR3aa: CSVGQGGGTGELFF
j_gene: TRBJ2-1; abundance: -; len: 14; v_gene: TRBV19; d_gene: -; CDR3nt: TGTGCCAGTAGTGTTATGCTAGATGGGGGTGAGCAGTTCTTC; CDR3aa: CASSVMLDGGEQFF
j_gene: TRBJ2-4; abundance: -; len: 16; v_gene: TRBV6-5; d_gene: -; CDR3nt: TGTGCCAGCAGAACAGGGAAGGGCTGGGCGCAAAACATTCAGTACTTC; CDR3aa: CASRTGKGWAQNIQYF
j_gene: TRBJ2-3; abundance: few; len: 16; v_gene: TRBV11-2; d_gene: -; CDR3nt: TGTGCCAGCAGCATCCCTAGCTTGTCGGCCACAGATACGCAGTATTTT; CDR3aa: CASSIPSLSATDTQYF
j_gene: TRBJ2-7; abundance: -; len: 12; v_gene: TRBV10-3; d_gene: TRBD1; CDR3nt: TGTCACATCGGTGAGTCGGGACAGGAGCAGTACTTC; CDR3aa: CHIGESGQEQYF
j_gene: TRBJ2-2; abundance: -; len: 15; v_gene: TRBV5-1; d_gene: -; CDR3nt: TGCGCCAGTAGCTTGCTCCAGGTTAACACCGGGGAGCTGTTTTTT; CDR3aa: CASSLLQVNTGELFF
j_gene: TRBJ2-1; abundance: once; len: 16; v_gene: TRBV20-1; d_gene: TRBD2; CDR3nt: TGCGGTGCTAGCCGGCCGGGACTAGCGGGAGTGAATGAGCAGTTCTTC; CDR3aa: CGASRPGLAGVNEQFF
j_gene: TRBJ1-2; abundance: -; len: 14; v_gene: TRBV5-4; d_gene: -; CDR3nt: TGTGCCAGCAGCTTAGGGCTAATGGAGGAGGACTACATCTTC; CDR3aa: CASSLGLMEEDYIF
j_gene: TRBJ1-1; abundance: -; len: 13; v_gene: TRBV11-2; d_gene: TRBD1; CDR3nt: TGTGCCAGCACCAACCAGGGGGCAGGGACGGCTCTCTTT; CDR3aa: CASTNQGAGTALF
j_gene: TRBJ1-4; abundance: -; len: 14; v_gene: TRBV4-1; d_gene: -; CDR3nt: TGCGCCAGCAGCCAAGGTACGGGGGCAGAAAAACTGTTTTTT; CDR3aa: CASSQGTGAEKLFF
j_gene: TRBJ2-2; abundance: few; len: 15; v_gene: TRBV20-1; d_gene: -; CDR3nt: TGCAGTGCTAGAGTAAGGGAGTCGGAATCCGGGGAGCTGTTTTTT; CDR3aa: CSARVRESESGELFF
j_gene: TRBJ2-7; abundance: once; len: 13; v_gene: TRBV11-3; d_gene: -; CDR3nt: TGTGCCAGTGGCCTACCCATGGGTTACGAGCAGTACTTC; CDR3aa: CASGLPMGYEQYF
j_gene: TRBJ1-1; abundance: many; len: 13; v_gene: TRBV28; d_gene: -; CDR3nt: TGTGCCAGCAGTTCGGGACAGAACACTGAAGCTTTCTTT; CDR3aa: CASSSGQNTEAFF
j_gene: TRBJ2-1; abundance: -; len: 13; v_gene: TRBV11-2; d_gene: -; CDR3nt: TGCGCCAGCAGCTCAGATATGGGGAATGAGAAGTTCTTC; CDR3aa: CASSSDMGNEKFF
j_gene: TRBJ2-2; abundance: -; len: 14; v_gene: TRBV6-6; d_gene: -; CDR3nt: TGTGCCAGCAGGGGGGACTCAAACACCGGGGAGCTGTTTTTT; CDR3aa: CASRGDSNTGELFF
j_gene: TRBJ2-1; abundance: -; len: 14; v_gene: TRBV6-2/TRBV6-3; d_gene: -; CDR3nt: TGTGCCAGCAGTTACTCTAGCAGGAACAATGAGCAGTTCTTC; CDR3aa: CASSYSSRNNEQFF
j_gene: TRBJ1-5; abundance: -; len: 16; v_gene: TRBV20-1; d_gene: -; CDR3nt: TGCAGTGCTAGTCCGGGACACACCAATAGCAAACAGCCCCAGCATTTT; CDR3aa: CSASPGHTNSKQPQHF
j_gene: TRBJ2-7; abundance: -; len: 18; v_gene: TRBV11-2; d_gene: -; CDR3nt: TGTGCCAGCAGCACTTTTCGCCACCGCGGACCCGTCTGTTACGAGCAGTACTTC; CDR3aa: CASSTFRHRGPVCYEQYF
j_gene: TRBJ2-7; abundance: -; len: 16; v_gene: TRBV28; d_gene: TRBD2; CDR3nt: TGTGCCAGAAGTCCTTACCAGACTAGCGGGAGGTACGAGCAGTACTTC; CDR3aa: CARSPYQTSGRYEQYF
j_gene: TRBJ2-5; abundance: -; len: 14; v_gene: TRBV6-1; d_gene: -; CDR3nt: TGTGCCAGCAGTAAAGCTTGGCACAAAGAGACACAGTGCTTC; CDR3aa: CASSKAWHKETQCF
j_gene: TRBJ2-1; abundance: -; len: 16; v_gene: TRBV11-2; d_gene: -; CDR3nt: TGTGCCAGCAGCTTCCGACTAGTGGATGTCCACTATGAGCAGTTCTTC; CDR3aa: CASSFRLVDVHYEQFF
j_gene: TRBJ2-7; abundance: -; len: 14; v_gene: TRBV7-9; d_gene: TRBD1; CDR3nt: TGTGCCAGCAGCCGGACAGGAACTTGGAACGGGAAGTACTTC; CDR3aa: CASSRTGTWNGKYF
j_gene: TRBJ2-3; abundance: -; len: 14; v_gene: TRBV11-2; d_gene: -; CDR3nt: TGTGCCAGCAGCTTAGCCCGGTCGGAGAACACGCAGTATTTT; CDR3aa: CASSLARSENTQYF
j_gene: TRBJ2-1; abundance: few; len: 14; v_gene: TRBV11-2; d_gene: TRBD2; CDR3nt: TGTGCCAGCACCTGGACTAGCGGGAGCAATGAGCAGTTCTTC; CDR3aa: CASTWTSGSNEQFF
j_gene: TRBJ2-5; abundance: many; len: 17; v_gene: TRBV7-9; d_gene: TRBD1; CDR3nt: TGTGCCAGCAGCTTGGACAAGACAGGGGGATTCAGGGAGACCCAGTACTTC; CDR3aa: CASSLDKTGGFRETQYF
j_gene: TRBJ2-1; abundance: -; len: 17; v_gene: TRBV11-2; d_gene: TRBD1; CDR3nt: TGTACCAGCAGCTTATCAGTAAGGGGGCCTTCGCGCAATGAGCTGTTCTTC; CDR3aa: CTSSLSVRGPSRNELFF
j_gene: TRBJ2-2; abundance: -; len: 14; v_gene: TRBV11-2; d_gene: -; CDR3nt: TGTGCCAGCAGCTTAGGGGTGGGCACCGGGGAGCTGTTTTTT; CDR3aa: CASSLGVGTGELFF
j_gene: TRBJ2-1; abundance: -; len: 14; v_gene: TRBV20-1; d_gene: -; CDR3nt: TGCAGTGCTAGGGATATGGCAGGGCTGTATGAGCAGTTCTTC; CDR3aa: CSARDMAGLYEQFF
j_gene: TRBJ1-6; abundance: many; len: 14; v_gene: TRBV11-2; d_gene: -; CDR3nt: TGTGCCAGCAGCGCCGGACAGTATAATTCACCCCTCCACTTT; CDR3aa: CASSAGQYNSPLHF
j_gene: TRBJ2-1; abundance: -; len: 17; v_gene: TRBV11-1; d_gene: TRBD2; CDR3nt: TGTGCCAGCAGCCAGTTACTACCTAGCGGGAGGCCGAATGAGCAGCTCTTC; CDR3aa: CASSQLLPSGRPNEQLF
j_gene: TRBJ2-1; abundance: -; len: 15; v_gene: TRBV7-8; d_gene: -; CDR3nt: TGTGCCAGCAGCTTATGGAAAGGACTAAAAAGTGAGCAGTTCTTC; CDR3aa: CASSLWKGLKSEQFF
j_gene: TRBJ2-2; abundance: -; len: 14; v_gene: TRBV6-5; d_gene: TRBD2; CDR3nt: TGTGCCAGCAGCTTAGCGGGGAGCACCGGGGAGCTGTTTTTT; CDR3aa: CASSLAGSTGELFF
j_gene: TRBJ1-2; abundance: many; len: 14; v_gene: TRBV20-1; d_gene: TRBD1; CDR3nt: TGCAGTGCCCTCCCAGGACAGGCCCTCTCTGGCTACACCTTC; CDR3aa: CSALPGQALSGYTF
j_gene: TRBJ2-7; abundance: once; len: 19; v_gene: TRBV6-2/TRBV6-3; d_gene: TRBD1; CDR3nt: TGTGCCAGCACTGAGGGTCCGGGACAGAGCCGCCTTTTAGCTTACGAGCAGTACTTC; CDR3aa: CASTEGPGQSRLLAYEQYF
j_gene: TRBJ2-1; abundance: -; len: 14; v_gene: TRBV11-2; d_gene: -; CDR3nt: TGTGCCAGCTGCCGTCGTCCGAGGGTCGATGAGCAGTTCTTC; CDR3aa: CASCRRPRVDEQFF
j_gene: TRBJ2-5; abundance: -; len: 13; v_gene: TRBV4-1; d_gene: -; CDR3nt: TGCGCCAGCAGTCGATTACATAGTTTGGACCAGTACTTC; CDR3aa: CASSRLHSLDQYF
j_gene: TRBJ2-2; abundance: once; len: 17; v_gene: TRBV11-2; d_gene: TRBD2; CDR3nt: TGTGCCGGCAGTTCGACTTGCGGGAGAATAAGGACCGGGGAGCTGTTTTTT; CDR3aa: CAGSSTCGRIRTGELFF
j_gene: TRBJ2-3; abundance: -; len: 14; v_gene: TRBV29-1; d_gene: -; CDR3nt: TGCAGCGGACTCGCAGGTTTAAGCACAGATACGCAGTATTTT; CDR3aa: CSGLAGLSTDTQYF
j_gene: TRBJ2-5; abundance: -; len: 14; v_gene: TRBV11-2; d_gene: -; CDR3nt: TGTGCCAGCAGCTTAGTAGTTTCGGGGCAGACCAAGTACTTC; CDR3aa: CASSLVVSGQTKYF
j_gene: TRBJ2-1; abundance: -; len: 13; v_gene: TRBV11-2; d_gene: -; CDR3nt: TGCGCCAGCAACTTAGATAGAGGGAATGAGCGGTTCTTC; CDR3aa: CASNLDRGNERFF
j_gene: TRBJ2-3; abundance: -; len: 14; v_gene: TRBV11-2; d_gene: -; CDR3nt: TGTGCTAGCAGCTTGGGACTCGAGGGAGATACGCAGTATTTT; CDR3aa: CASSLGLEGDTQYF
j_gene: TRBJ2-1; abundance: -; len: 16; v_gene: TRBV4-1; d_gene: -; CDR3nt: TGCGCCAGCAGCCAAGATTCGATCTTCCTGAGCAATGAGCAGTTCTTC; CDR3aa: CASSQDSIFLSNEQFF
j_gene: TRBJ2-7; abundance: -; len: 15; v_gene: TRBV11-2; d_gene: -; CDR3nt: TGTGCCAGCAGCCCGAGGTCGGAGCGGACCTACGAGCAGTACTTC; CDR3aa: CASSPRSERTYEQYF
j_gene: TRBJ2-7; abundance: many; len: 15; v_gene: TRBV11-2; d_gene: TRBD2; CDR3nt: TGTGCCAGCAGCTTAGATAGGAGCGGGGCCTACGAGCAGTACTTC; CDR3aa: CASSLDRSGAYEQYF
j_gene: TRBJ2-1; abundance: -; len: 15; v_gene: TRBV29-1; d_gene: TRBD2; CDR3nt: TGCAGCGTCGTCCTAGCGGGAGCGTCCTACAGTGAGCAGTTCTTC; CDR3aa: CSVVLAGASYSEQFF
j_gene: TRBJ2-3; abundance: medium-sized; len: 16; v_gene: TRBV12-3/TRBV12-4; d_gene: TRBD2; CDR3nt: TGTGCCAGCAGTTGGACTAGCGGGAGTTCCGCAGATACGCAGTATTTT; CDR3aa: CASSWTSGSSADTQYF
j_gene: TRBJ1-5; abundance: few; len: 17; v_gene: TRBV6-1; d_gene: -; CDR3nt: TGTGCCAGCAGCCTTGAAAAAGGGCGGACTTACAATCAGCCGCAGCATTTT; CDR3aa: CASSLEKGRTYNQPQHF
j_gene: TRBJ2-7; abundance: medium-sized; len: 17; v_gene: TRBV6-5; d_gene: TRBD2; CDR3nt: TGTGCCAGCAGTTACGGACTAGCGGGGGGGTGGGACTACGAGCAGTACTTC; CDR3aa: CASSYGLAGGWDYEQYF
j_gene: TRBJ1-1; abundance: -; len: 15; v_gene: TRBV11-2; d_gene: -; CDR3nt: TGTGACAGCAGCTTGATGGTCGCGGGGAACACTGAAACTTTCTTT; CDR3aa: CDSSLMVAGNTETFF
j_gene: TRBJ1-2; abundance: medium-sized; len: 15; v_gene: TRBV13; d_gene: -; CDR3nt: TGTGCCAGCAGCTCCGGTATGCAGGACCAGGATGGCTACACCTTC; CDR3aa: CASSSGMQDQDGYTF
j_gene: TRBJ2-1; abundance: -; len: 14; v_gene: TRBV5-1; d_gene: -; CDR3nt: TGTGCCAGCCACGAAGTGGGGCCATCGAATGAGCAGTTCTTC; CDR3aa: CASHEVGPSNEQFF